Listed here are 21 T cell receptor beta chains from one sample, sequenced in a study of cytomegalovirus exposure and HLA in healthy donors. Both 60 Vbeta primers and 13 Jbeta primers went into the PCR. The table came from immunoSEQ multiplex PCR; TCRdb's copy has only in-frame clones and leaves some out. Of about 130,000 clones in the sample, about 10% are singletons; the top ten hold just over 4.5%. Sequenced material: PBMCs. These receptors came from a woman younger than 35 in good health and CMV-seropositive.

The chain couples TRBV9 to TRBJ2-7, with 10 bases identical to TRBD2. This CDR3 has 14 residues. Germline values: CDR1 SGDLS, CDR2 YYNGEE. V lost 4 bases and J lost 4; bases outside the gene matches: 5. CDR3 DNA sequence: TGTGCCAGCAGCCCTAGGACTAGCGGTTACGAGCAGTACTTC. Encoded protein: CASSPRTSGYEQYF.

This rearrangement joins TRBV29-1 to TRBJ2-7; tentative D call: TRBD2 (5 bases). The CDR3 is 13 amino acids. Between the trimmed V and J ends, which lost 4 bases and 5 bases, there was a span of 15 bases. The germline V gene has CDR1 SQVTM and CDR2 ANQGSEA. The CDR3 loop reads CSVGRRLGDEQYF. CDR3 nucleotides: TGCAGCGTTGGGCGCCGACTCGGGGACGAGCAGTACTTC.

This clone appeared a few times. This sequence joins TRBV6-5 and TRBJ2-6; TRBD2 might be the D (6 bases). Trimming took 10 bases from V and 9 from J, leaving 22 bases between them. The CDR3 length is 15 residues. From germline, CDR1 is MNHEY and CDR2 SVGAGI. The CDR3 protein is CATRSGVVLSNVLTF. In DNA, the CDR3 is TGTGCCACCCGATCGGGGGTCGTTTTAAGCAACGTCCTGACTTTC.

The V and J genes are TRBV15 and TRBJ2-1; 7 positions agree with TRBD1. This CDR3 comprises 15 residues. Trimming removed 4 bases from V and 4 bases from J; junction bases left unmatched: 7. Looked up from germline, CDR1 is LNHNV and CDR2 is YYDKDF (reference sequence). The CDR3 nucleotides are TGTGCCACCAGCAATCCCGGGACAGATTACAATGAGCAGTTCTTC. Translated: CATSNPGTDYNEQFF.

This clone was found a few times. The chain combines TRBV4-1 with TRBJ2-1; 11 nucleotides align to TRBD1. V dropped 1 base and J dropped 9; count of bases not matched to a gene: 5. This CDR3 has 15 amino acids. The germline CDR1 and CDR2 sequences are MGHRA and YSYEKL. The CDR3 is CASSQVGQGVGEQFF. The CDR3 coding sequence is TGCGCCAGCAGCCAAGTGGGACAGGGGGTGGGTGAGCAGTTCTTC.

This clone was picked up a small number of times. CDR3 sequence reads: CASSLDRAGEAFF. CDR3 DNA sequence: TGTGCCAGCAGCTTGGACAGGGCGGGTGAAGCTTTCTTT. This chain uses TRBV5-4 with TRBJ1-1; TRBD1 might be the D (6 bases). Germline loops: CDR1 SGHNT, CDR2 YYREEE (reference sequence). Trimming took off 0 bases at V and 7 bases at J, with 10 bases between the two ends. This CDR3 is built from 13 residues.

The DNA of the CDR3 is TGTGCCAGCAGTTTCCGCGACAGGGGGCAAGGGGAGCAGTACTTC. Translated: CASSFRDRGQGEQYF. The genes are TRBV28 and TRBJ2-7; 10 nucleotides line up with TRBD1. Germline CDR1 and CDR2: MDHEN and SYDVKM. The CDR3 contains 15 residues. The ends lost 3 bases at V and 7 bases at J; junction bases unmatched: 9.

As DNA, the CDR3 is TGTGCCAGCAGCTTATACTCCGGGGGGAATCAGCCCCAGCATTTT. It yields the protein CASSLYSGGNQPQHF. The chain couples TRBV7-2 to TRBJ1-5; tentatively, D is TRBD1 (5 bases). V was shortened by 2 bases and J by 4 bases, with 12 bases between the two germline ends. Germline CDR1 reads SGHTA; CDR2 reads FQGNSA. The CDR3 has 15 residues.

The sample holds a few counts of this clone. The CDR3 nucleotides read TGCGCCAGCAGCTTGGAGGGACAGGGTCGGCAGCCCCAGCATTTT. Translating it yields CASSLEGQGRQPQHF. The V call is TRBV5-1, the J call TRBJ1-5; 9 bases align to TRBD1. CDR1 is SGHRS and CDR2 is YFSETQ in the germline V gene. This CDR3 has 15 residues. Trimming cost V 0 bases and J 7 bases; bases outside gene matches: 5.

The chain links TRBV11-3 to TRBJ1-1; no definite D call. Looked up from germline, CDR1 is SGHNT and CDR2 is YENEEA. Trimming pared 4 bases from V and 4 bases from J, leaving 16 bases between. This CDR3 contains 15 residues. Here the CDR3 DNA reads TGTGCCAGCAGCTCCTTTGAGGGCGGGCTCACTGAAGCTTTCTTT. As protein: CASSSFEGGLTEAFF.

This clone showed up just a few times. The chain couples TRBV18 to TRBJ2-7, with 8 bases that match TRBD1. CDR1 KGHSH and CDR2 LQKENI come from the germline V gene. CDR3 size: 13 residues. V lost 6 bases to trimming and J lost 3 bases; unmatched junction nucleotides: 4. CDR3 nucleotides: TGTGCCAGCTCCGGGACAGGTGGCTACGAGCAGTACTTC. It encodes CASSGTGGYEQYF.

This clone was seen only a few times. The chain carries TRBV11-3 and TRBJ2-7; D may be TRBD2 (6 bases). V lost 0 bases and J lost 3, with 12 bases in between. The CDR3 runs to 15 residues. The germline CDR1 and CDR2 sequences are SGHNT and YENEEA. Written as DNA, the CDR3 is TGTGCCAGCAGCTTAGATACGGGAGTCCTCTACGAGCAGTACTTC. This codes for CASSLDTGVLYEQYF.

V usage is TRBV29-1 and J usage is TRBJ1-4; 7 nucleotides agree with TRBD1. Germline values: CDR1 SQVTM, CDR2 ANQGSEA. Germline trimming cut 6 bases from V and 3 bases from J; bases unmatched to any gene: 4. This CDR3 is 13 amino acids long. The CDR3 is CSVVDRANEKLFF. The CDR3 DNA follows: TGCAGCGTGGTAGACAGGGCTAATGAAAAACTGTTTTTT.

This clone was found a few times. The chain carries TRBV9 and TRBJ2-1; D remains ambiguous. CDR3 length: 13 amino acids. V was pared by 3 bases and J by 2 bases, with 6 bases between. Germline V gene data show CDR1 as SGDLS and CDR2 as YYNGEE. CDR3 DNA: TGTGCCAGCAGCGACGACACCTACAATGAGCAGTTCTTC. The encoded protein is CASSDDTYNEQFF.

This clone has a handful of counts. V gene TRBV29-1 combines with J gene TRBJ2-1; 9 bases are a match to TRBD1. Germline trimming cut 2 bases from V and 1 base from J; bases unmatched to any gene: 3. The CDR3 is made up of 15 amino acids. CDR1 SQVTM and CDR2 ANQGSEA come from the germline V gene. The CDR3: CSVERGTGSYNEQFF. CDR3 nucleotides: TGCAGCGTTGAAAGGGGGACAGGGTCCTACAATGAGCAGTTCTTC.

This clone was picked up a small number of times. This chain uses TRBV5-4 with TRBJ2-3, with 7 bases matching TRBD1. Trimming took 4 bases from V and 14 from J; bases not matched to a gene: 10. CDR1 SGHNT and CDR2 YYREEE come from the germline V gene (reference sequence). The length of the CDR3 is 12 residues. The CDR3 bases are TGTGCCAGCAGCCGTACCACAGGGGATCCGTATTTT. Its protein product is CASSRTTGDPYF.

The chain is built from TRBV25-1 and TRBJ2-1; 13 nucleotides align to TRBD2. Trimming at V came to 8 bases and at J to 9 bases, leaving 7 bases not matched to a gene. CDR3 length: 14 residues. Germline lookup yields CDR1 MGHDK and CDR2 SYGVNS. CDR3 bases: TGTGCCAGCCAGGGACTAGCGGGGAGGGGTGAGCAGTTCTTC. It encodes CASQGLAGRGEQFF.

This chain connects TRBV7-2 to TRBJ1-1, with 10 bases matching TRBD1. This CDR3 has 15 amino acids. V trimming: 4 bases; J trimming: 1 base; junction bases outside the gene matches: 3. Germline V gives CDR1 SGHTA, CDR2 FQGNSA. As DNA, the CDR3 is TGTGCCAGCAGCTCGAGGACAGGGGGGAACACTGAAGCTTTCTTT. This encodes CASSSRTGGNTEAFF.

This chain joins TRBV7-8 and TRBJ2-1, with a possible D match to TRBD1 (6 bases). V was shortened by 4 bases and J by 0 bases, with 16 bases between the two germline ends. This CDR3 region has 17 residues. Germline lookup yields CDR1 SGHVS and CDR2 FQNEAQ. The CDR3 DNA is TGTGCCAGCAGCTACGCGCCGGGACACCTCTCCTACAATGAGCAGTTCTTC. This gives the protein CASSYAPGHLSYNEQFF. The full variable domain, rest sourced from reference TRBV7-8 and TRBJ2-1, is GAGVSQSPRYKVAKRGQDVALRCDPISGHVSLFWYQQALGQGPEFLTYFQNEAQLDKSGLPSDRFFAERPEGSVSTLKIQRTQQEDSAVYLCASSYAPGHLSYNEQFFGPGTRLTVL.

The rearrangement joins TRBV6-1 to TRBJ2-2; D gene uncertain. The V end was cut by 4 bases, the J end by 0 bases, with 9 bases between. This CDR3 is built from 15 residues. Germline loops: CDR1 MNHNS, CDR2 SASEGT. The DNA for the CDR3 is TGTGCCAGCAGTGTCGCAGGAACGAACACCGGGGAGCTGTTTTTT. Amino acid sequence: CASSVAGTNTGELFF.

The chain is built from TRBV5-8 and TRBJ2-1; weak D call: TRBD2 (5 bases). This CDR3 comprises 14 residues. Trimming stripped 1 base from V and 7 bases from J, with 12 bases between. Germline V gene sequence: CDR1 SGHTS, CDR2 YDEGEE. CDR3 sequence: CASSLPGDSNEQFF. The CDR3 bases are TGTGCCAGCAGCTTGCCCGGGGATAGTAATGAGCAGTTCTTC.